This T cell receptor beta chain derives from a study of OX40 agonist ivuxolimab in advanced cancers. If patients had autoimmune disease history or systemic immunosuppression, they were excluded. Study-wide results and caveats: On average, a greater number of expanded clones characterised CD8+ T cells relative to CD4+.

Produced via immunoSEQ multiplex PCR; TCRdb's table is partial and in-frame only. In the table there are over 80,000 clones, roughly 80% of which are singletons. The CDR3 covers 18 residues. This clone is a singleton in its sample. Its antigen is still unknown. The sequence derives from an adult with an advanced solid tumor such as melanoma, head and neck, liver or kidney cancer. The rearrangement joins TRBV21-1 to TRBJ2-5; TRBD2, as called in the table, went unchecked against the DNA. The J call is in doubt because the DNA end fits TRBJ2-7 better. TRBV21-1 is listed as a pseudogene. The sequences come from CD4+ or CD8+ T cells sorted from blood, collected in a trial of the OX40 agonist ivuxolimab. CDR3 in amino acids: CASSKGCLGSPANYEQYF. The CDR3 nucleotides are TGTGCCAGCAGCAAAGGGTGTCTTGGGAGTCCGGCCAACTACGAGCAGTACTTC.